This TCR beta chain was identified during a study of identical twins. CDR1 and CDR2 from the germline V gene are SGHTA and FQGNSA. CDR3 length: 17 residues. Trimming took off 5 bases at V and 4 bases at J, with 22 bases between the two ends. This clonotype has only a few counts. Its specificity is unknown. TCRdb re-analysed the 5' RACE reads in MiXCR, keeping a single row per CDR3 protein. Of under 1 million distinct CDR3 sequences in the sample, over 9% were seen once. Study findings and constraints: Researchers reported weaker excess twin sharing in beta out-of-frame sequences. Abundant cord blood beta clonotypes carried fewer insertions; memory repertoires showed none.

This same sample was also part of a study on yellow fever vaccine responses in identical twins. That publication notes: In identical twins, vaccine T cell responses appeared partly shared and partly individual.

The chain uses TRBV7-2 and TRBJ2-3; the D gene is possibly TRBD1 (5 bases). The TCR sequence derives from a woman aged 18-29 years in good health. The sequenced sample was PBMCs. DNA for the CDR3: TGTGCCAGCAGCATCAAGACAGTTTATTTGTCCGCAGATACGCAGTATTTT. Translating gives CASSIKTVYLSADTQYF.